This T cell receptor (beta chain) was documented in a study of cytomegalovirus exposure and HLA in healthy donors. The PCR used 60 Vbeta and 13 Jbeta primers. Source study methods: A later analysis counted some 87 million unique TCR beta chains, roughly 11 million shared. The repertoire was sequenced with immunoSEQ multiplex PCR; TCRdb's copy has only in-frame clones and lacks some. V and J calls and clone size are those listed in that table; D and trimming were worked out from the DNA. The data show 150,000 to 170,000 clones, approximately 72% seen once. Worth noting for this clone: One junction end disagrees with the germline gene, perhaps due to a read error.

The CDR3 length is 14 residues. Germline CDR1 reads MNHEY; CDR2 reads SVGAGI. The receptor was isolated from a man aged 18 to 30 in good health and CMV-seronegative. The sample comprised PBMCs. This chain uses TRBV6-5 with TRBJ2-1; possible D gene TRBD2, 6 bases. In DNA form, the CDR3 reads TGTGCCGGCAGTTACGCCCGGGTGCGGGACGAGCAGTTCTTC. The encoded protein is CAGSYARVRDEQFF.